This T cell receptor (beta chain) was sequenced in a study of T cells expressing NK-cell markers (dated by TCRdb to 2018 to 2020). As for the study more broadly: In sorted CD3+CD56+NKG2C+, CD3+CD56+NKG2C- and CD3+CD56-NKG2C+ T-cell subsets from several donors, TCR beta-chain repertoires were profiled. Randomly selected healthy volunteers, three men and five women, were used as the eight sequenced donors. Sequencing of the libraries produced 2 x 150 bp reads on Illumina HiSeq 2000/2500, MiSeq or NextSeq. Seven of the eight sequenced donors were HCMV-seropositive and one was HCMV-seronegative. Beyond this particular receptor, the publication reports: Whether the expanded NKG2C-expressing T cell clones were specific for HCMV antigens remained unclear. Those dominant clonotypes were again the most abundant among CD3+CD56-NKG2C+ cells in a few donors, at roughly 25-65%. In roughly 6 donors, the dominant CD3+CD56+NKG2C+ clonotypes ranked among the top 10 CD8+ clonotypes, making up roughly 1.0-8% of CD8+ T cells.

Reading the germline V gene gives CDR1 SGHTA and CDR2 FQGNSA. The CDR3 sequence holds 15 residues, the cysteine and phenylalanine included. The coding DNA is unavailable. TCRdb shows the sequencer as Illumina HiSeq 2000. 5'RACE template switching, by which a universal primer site and unique molecular identifiers were added, was used to make TCR beta cDNA libraries. cDNA synthesis was primed from the TCR beta constant segment, followed by two successive PCR amplification steps. In the paper's pipeline: MIGEC was used to demultiplex reads and group the reads by UMI, and MiTCR was used to assemble and quantify clonotypes. To exclude erroneous sequences, any TCR cDNA sequence not supported by at least two reads was discarded. Downstream repertoire analysis used the tcR package, and clonotypes were matched across fractions by CDR3 nucleotide sequence plus V segment. VDJmatch was used to annotate antigen specificity against VDJdb, with one amino acid substitution in CDR3 allowed. TCRdb reprocessed the raw reads; every CDR3 protein sequence is a single record, and DNA is not supplied. The V and J calls were determined by TCRdb, not by the authors. The sample's clone listing holds hundreds of thousands of distinct CDR3 sequences. The ten top clones hold under 7.5% of the sample.

To determine HCMV serostatus, a commercial ELISA kit was used to detect HCMV-specific IgG in serum. Peripheral blood mononuclear cells were isolated from blood by Ficoll density gradient centrifugation. About this clonotype: Its cognate antigen has yet to be identified.

The clonotype originates from a woman between 18 and 69 years old in good health. The rearrangement combines TRBV7-2 with TRBJ2-3; absent DNA, TCRdb's TRBD1 call cannot be checked. Input material: blood T cells: a sorted CD56 or NKG2C T cell subset, CD4+ or CD8+ T cells, or bulk PBMC T cells (not recorded which). The encoded CDR3 is CASSLYPRSTDTQYF.